A single sample is the source of the 26 T cell receptor beta chains below, sequenced in a study of T-cell reconstitution after alpha-beta-depleted transplantation in children. Unique molecular identifiers were used in preparing the TCRbeta library. In TCRdb, the PCR reads were re-called with MiXCR into one record per CDR3 protein. The sample includes 490,000 or so distinct CDR3 sequences, around an eighth of them seen just once. Specimen: PBMCs from the stem cell graft donor, collected from the stem cell graft. The receptors come from a human donor who donated a stem cell graft to a child with combined immunodeficiency.

This sequence joins TRBV19 and TRBJ1-2; D unresolved. The germline V gene encodes CDR1 LNHDA and CDR2 SQIVND (reference sequence). This CDR3 contains 13 residues. V lost 4 bases and J 0 bases, leaving 6 bases between the germline ends. CDR3: CASSTTANYGYTF. CDR3 bases: TGTGCCAGTAGTACGACGGCTAACTATGGCTACACCTTC.

This chain joins TRBV12-3 or TRBV12-4 and TRBJ1-4; D perhaps matches TRBD1 (6 bases). V was cut by 5 bases and J by 7 bases, with 14 bases left in between. There are 14 residues in the CDR3. CDR3 in amino acids: CASSKQGLGEKLFF. The CDR3 DNA is TGTGCCAGCAGTAAACAGGGTTTGGGTGAAAAACTGTTTTTT.

This clonotype was seen only a few times. The chain combines TRBV10-3 with TRBJ2-3; D is unresolved. The CDR3 is made up of 14 amino acids. Between the trimmed V and J ends, which lost 0 bases and 2 bases, there was a span of 6 bases. CDR1 and CDR2 from the germline V gene are ENHRY and SYGVKD. CDR3 coding DNA: TGTGCCATCAGTGAGTCTAGTCCCACAGATACGCAGTATTTT. Protein sequence: CAISESSPTDTQYF.

This clonotype was seen more than once but under ten times. The rearrangement uses TRBV4-3 and TRBJ2-1; D might be TRBD1 (6 bases). V was trimmed by 0 bases and J by 6 bases, leaving 18 bases between them. The germline gives CDR1 LGHNA, CDR2 YSLEER. The CDR3 sequence is 17 residues long. CDR3 sequence reads: CASSQDWGTRSTNEQFF. The CDR3, as DNA: TGCGCCAGCAGCCAAGATTGGGGGACACGGTCTACCAATGAGCAGTTCTTC.

This clonotype was counted a few times. This chain uses TRBV7-9 with TRBJ2-7, with D perhaps given as TRBD1 or TRBD2 (5 bases each). Trimming pared 7 bases from V and 2 bases from J, leaving 21 bases between. The CDR3 extends over 16 amino acids. CDR1 and CDR2 (germline): SEHNR, FQNEAQ (reference sequence). For the CDR3, the DNA is TGTGCCAGCACCCTCACTAGGGACCTCCTAACCTACGAGCAGTACTTC. This translates into CASTLTRDLLTYEQYF.

In its sample, this clonotype was seen once. This sequence joins TRBV12-3 or TRBV12-4 and TRBJ2-7, with 9 positions matching TRBD2. Unmatched junction bases numbered 5, after V lost 2 bases and J lost 0 bases. This CDR3 has 16 residues. The CDR3 nucleotides are TGTGCCAGCAGTTTAACCCTTAGCGGGAGCTCCTACGAGCAGTACTTC. As protein: CASSLTLSGSSYEQYF.

Comments on this clonotype: This sequence may be a read error, since a much larger clone differs from it by one base. The chain has TRBV11-1 and TRBJ2-1; 9 bases agree with TRBD2. This CDR3 contains 19 residues. V trimming: 2 bases; J trimming: 0 bases; junction bases outside the gene matches: 11. CDR1 is SGHAT and CDR2 is FQDESV in the germline V gene (reference sequence). The CDR3 coding sequence is TGTGCCAGCAGCTTACTCCCTAGCGGGGCCCGAAGCTCCTACAATGAGCAGTTCTTC. Translating gives CASSLLPSGARSSYNEQFF.

This clonotype occurred many times. The chain uses TRBV10-3 and TRBJ2-4; D not certain. V lost 3 bases and J 6 bases, leaving 3 bases between the germline ends. Germline assignment: CDR1 ENHRY and CDR2 SYGVKD. This CDR3 region has 11 residues. The CDR3 loop reads CAISDANIQYF. The CDR3 DNA follows: TGTGCCATCAGTGACGCAAACATTCAGTACTTC.

This clonotype was counted only a few times. The V gene is TRBV12-3 or TRBV12-4, the J gene TRBJ2-1; D may be TRBD2 (6 bases). Trimming left V 3 bases short and J 7 bases short, with 22 bases between. The CDR3 is 17 residues long. In DNA form, the CDR3 reads TGTGCCAGCAGTTTCTTTGCTCGCGGGATCTCGGCGAATGAGCAGTTCTTC. This gives the protein CASSFFARGISANEQFF.

The J gene is TRBJ2-7, the V gene TRBV6-5; 8 bases fit TRBD1. Trimming cost V 4 bases and J 1 base; bases outside gene matches: 6. The CDR3 extends over 15 amino acids. Germline V lookup: CDR1 MNHEY, CDR2 SVGAGI. CDR3: CASSSPRQGSYEQYF. The CDR3, as DNA: TGTGCCAGCAGTTCGCCTAGACAGGGGTCCTACGAGCAGTACTTC.

This clonotype was seen a handful of times. The chain couples TRBV6-5 to TRBJ2-2; 10 bases align to TRBD2. CDR1 is MNHEY and CDR2 is SVGAGI in the germline V gene. This CDR3 contains 16 residues. Trimming took 5 bases from V and 7 from J; bases not matched to a gene: 10. The CDR3 nucleotides are TGTGCCAGCAGTACTCTAGCGGGAGTTACCGGCGGGGAGCTGTTTTTT. Its translation is CASSTLAGVTGGELFF.

To note about this clonotype: A read error may explain this, as a much larger clone is one base away. The J gene is TRBJ2-4, the V gene TRBV29-1; tentative D call: TRBD1 (5 bases). Germline CDR1 reads SQVTM; CDR2 reads ANQGSEA. CDR3 length: 15 residues. Trimming shortened V by 8 bases and J by 2 bases, and 19 bases separated the two germline ends. CDR3 in amino acids: CSIAGQGPSKNIQYF. For the CDR3, the DNA is TGCAGCATTGCAGGCCAGGGTCCGTCCAAAAACATTCAGTACTTC.

This clonotype was detected a few times. V gene TRBV29-1 combines with J gene TRBJ2-7; D is possibly TRBD2 (6 bases). Trimming left V 7 bases short and J 1 base short, with 11 bases between. The germline V gene has CDR1 SQVTM and CDR2 ANQGSEA. This CDR3 contains 12 residues. CDR3 sequence (DNA): TGCAGCGCCGGGACTCCTTCCTACGAGCAGTACTTC. Residues: CSAGTPSYEQYF.

This clonotype has a handful of counts. The V gene is TRBV7-2, the J gene TRBJ2-5, with a tentative D call TRBD2 (6 bases). The V end was cut by 5 bases, the J end by 7 bases, with 14 bases between. Germline lookup yields CDR1 SGHTA and CDR2 FQGNSA. The CDR3 covers 13 residues. The CDR3 region has the DNA TGTGCCAGCAGCAGGACTACCCCGGGGACCCAGTACTTC. This gives the protein CASSRTTPGTQYF.

The chain carries TRBV2 and TRBJ1-2; D is possibly TRBD1 (5 bases). V was cut by 5 bases and J by 5 bases, with 15 bases left in between. This CDR3 has 14 residues. Per the germline V gene, CDR1 is SNHLY and CDR2 is FYNNEI. The CDR3 spells CASSPGAGTYGYTF. CDR3 in DNA: TGTGCCAGCAGTCCCGGGGCGGGCACTTATGGCTACACCTTC.

This rearrangement joins TRBV7-8 to TRBJ2-1, with TRBD1 matching 7 bases. J gave up 0 bases and V 5 bases, and 7 bases lay outside the gene matches. CDR1 and CDR2 from the germline V gene are SGHVS and FQNEAQ. There are 16 residues in the CDR3. The CDR3 spells CASSPTRQGSYNEQFF. The CDR3 DNA is TGTGCCAGCAGCCCAACACGACAGGGCTCCTACAATGAGCAGTTCTTC.

This clonotype occurred many times. CDR3 region: CASSLRPVEDTQYF. CDR3 DNA: TGTGCCAGCAGCTTAAGGCCGGTCGAAGATACGCAGTATTTT. This chain links TRBV7-3 with TRBJ2-3; the D is unclear. Trimming took 1 base from V and 5 from J, leaving 10 bases between them. Germline CDR1 and CDR2: SGHTA and FQGTGA. This CDR3 comprises 14 residues.

This clonotype has ten or more counts. V is TRBV12-3 or TRBV12-4 and J is TRBJ2-7, with D perhaps being TRBD1 or TRBD2 (5 bases each). This CDR3 is 13 amino acids long. The ends were cut back, 4 bases at V and 3 bases at J, with 10 bases in the middle. The CDR3 DNA is TGTGCCAGCAGTTGGGGACGTGGCTACGAGCAGTACTTC. As protein: CASSWGRGYEQYF.

There are many counts of this clonotype. J is TRBJ2-7 and V is TRBV9; 7 bases line up with TRBD1. This CDR3 contains 14 residues. CDR1 SGDLS and CDR2 YYNGEE come from the germline V gene. Trimming cost V 3 bases and J 2 bases; bases outside gene matches: 5. CDR3 loop: CASSADRVPYEQYF. The CDR3 nucleotides are TGTGCCAGCAGCGCCGACAGGGTCCCCTACGAGCAGTACTTC. The variable domain in full, completed from reference TRBV9 and TRBJ2-7, reads DSGVTQTPKHLITATGQRVTLRCSPRSGDLSVYWYQQSLDQGLQFLIQYYNGEERAKGNILERFSAQQFPDLHSELNLSSLELGDSALYFCASSADRVPYEQYFGPGTRLTVT.

The chain links TRBV6-5 to TRBJ2-1; 8 bases map to TRBD2. CDR1 MNHEY and CDR2 SVGAGI come from the germline V gene. The CDR3 loop spans 15 amino acids. Losses at the gene ends were 0 bases for V and 6 bases for J; bases not matched to a gene: 4. The CDR3 here is CASSYSFAGGNEQFF. The CDR3 DNA is TGTGCCAGCAGTTACTCGTTCGCGGGGGGCAATGAGCAGTTCTTC.

This clonotype was counted between two and nine times. The gene calls are TRBV12-3 or TRBV12-4 and TRBJ2-7; possible D gene TRBD1, 5 bases. The CDR3 runs 13 residues. V lost 6 bases to trimming and J lost 3 bases, with 12 bases between them. CDR3 protein: CASRPWGSYEQYF. CDR3 bases: TGTGCCAGCAGGCCATGGGGCAGCTACGAGCAGTACTTC.

In its sample, this clonotype was seen many times. The CDR3 reads CASSSQGGSMNTEAFF. The CDR3 nucleotides read TGTGCCAGCAGTTCGCAGGGGGGAAGCATGAACACTGAAGCTTTCTTT. This chain connects TRBV27 to TRBJ1-1; 7 positions match TRBD1. V trimming: 4 bases; J trimming: 0 bases; junction bases outside the gene matches: 8. Germline-derived CDR1 and CDR2 are MNHEY and SMNVEV (reference sequence). This CDR3 is built from 16 residues.

This chain joins TRBV4-3 and TRBJ1-3; D is undetermined. Germline CDR1 and CDR2: LGHNA and YSLEER. V dropped 0 bases and J dropped 4 bases, with 7 bases sitting between them. The CDR3 loop spans 14 amino acids. CDR3 region: CASSQDTAGNTIYF. The CDR3 DNA follows: TGCGCCAGCAGCCAAGATACGGCAGGAAACACCATATATTTT.

This clonotype was counted a few times. The CDR3 spells CASSRQRDQPQHF. The CDR3 bases are TGTGCCAGCAGCCGCCAGCGGGATCAGCCCCAGCATTTT. V gene TRBV7-9 combines with J gene TRBJ1-5, with unresolved D. Trimming removed 5 bases at V and 5 bases at J, with 10 bases between. The germline V gene has CDR1 SEHNR and CDR2 FQNEAQ (reference sequence). The CDR3 covers 13 residues. The full variable domain, with the rest looked up from reference TRBV7-9 and TRBJ1-5, is DTGVSQNPRHKITKRGQNVTFRCDPISEHNRLYWYRQTLGQGPEFLTYFQNEAQLEKSRLLSDRFSAERPKGSFSTLEIQRTEQGDSAMYLCASSRQRDQPQHFGDGTRLSIL.

This rearrangement joins TRBV6-2 or TRBV6-3 to TRBJ1-5, with D possibly being TRBD1 (6 bases). CDR1 and CDR2 from the germline V gene are MNHEY and SVGEGT. The CDR3 is 18 residues long. Trimming removed 3 bases at V and 5 bases at J, with 23 bases between. CDR3 residues: CASSYEADGDTLYQPQHF. The CDR3 DNA is TGTGCCAGCAGTTATGAGGCTGATGGGGACACGCTATATCAGCCCCAGCATTTT.

This clonotype was recorded a few times. The chain combines TRBV20-1 with TRBJ2-7, with a possible D match to TRBD2 (6 bases). The CDR3 is made up of 12 amino acids. V lost 8 bases, J lost 7 bases, and 18 bases lay in between. CDR1 DFQATT and CDR2 SNEGSKA come from the germline V gene (reference sequence). The CDR3 bases are TGCAGTCTGCAAGGTGGGGCGGGGGAGCAGTACTTC. Translating gives CSLQGGAGEQYF.